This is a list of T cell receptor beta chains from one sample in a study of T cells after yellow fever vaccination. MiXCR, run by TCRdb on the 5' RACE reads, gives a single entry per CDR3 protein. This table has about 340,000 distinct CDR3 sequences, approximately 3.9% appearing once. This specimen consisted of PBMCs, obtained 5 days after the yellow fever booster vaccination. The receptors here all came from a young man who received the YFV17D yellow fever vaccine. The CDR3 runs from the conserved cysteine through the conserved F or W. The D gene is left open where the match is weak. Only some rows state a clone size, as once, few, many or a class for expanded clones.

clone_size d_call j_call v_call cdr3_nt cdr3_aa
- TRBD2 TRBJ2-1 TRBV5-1 TGCGCCAGCAGCTTGGGGGGAGGGGCTACTTACAATGAGCAGTTCTTC CASSLGGGATYNEQFF
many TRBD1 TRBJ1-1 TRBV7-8 TGTGCCAGCAGCGCCTGGACAGGGAACACTGAAGCTTTCTTT CASSAWTGNTEAFF
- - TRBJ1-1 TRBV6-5 TGTGCCAGCAGTCCCCCCAAGGGGTCGAACACTGAAGCTTTCTTT CASSPPKGSNTEAFF
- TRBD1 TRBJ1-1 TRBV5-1 TGCGCCAGCAGCCTCCGACAGGGCGAGACTGAAGCTTTCTTT CASSLRQGETEAFF
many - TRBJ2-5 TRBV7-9 TGTGCCAGCAGCAGAGATCCCGAAGAGACCCAGTACTTC CASSRDPEETQYF
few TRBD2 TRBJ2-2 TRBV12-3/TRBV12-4 TGTGCCAGCATCCCCGGACTAGAGTCCGGGGAGCTGTTTTTT CASIPGLESGELFF
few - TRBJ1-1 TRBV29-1 TGCAGCGGCAACAGGGTAACGGGCACTGAAGCTTTCTTT CSGNRVTGTEAFF
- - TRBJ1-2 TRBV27 TGTGCCAGCAGTACTTCTATGGGGCGCGTCTATGGCTACACCTTC CASSTSMGRVYGYTF
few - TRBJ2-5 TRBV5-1 TGCGCCAGCAGCCCCGGGGTCGGGGGAGAGACCCAGTACTTC CASSPGVGGETQYF
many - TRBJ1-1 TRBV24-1 TGTGCCACCAGTCGCCAGGGCGGGTTAGCTTTCTTT CATSRQGGLAFF
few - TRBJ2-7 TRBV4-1 TGCGCCAGCAGCCGACACCACAGGGGAGGGAGCGAGCAGTACTTC CASSRHHRGGSEQYF
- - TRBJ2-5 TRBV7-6 TGTGCCAGCAGCCCCACACAGGGAGTGGAGACCCAGTACTTC CASSPTQGVETQYF
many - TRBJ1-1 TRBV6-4 TGTGCCAGCAGTGAAAAGGAGTACACTGAAGCTTTCTTT CASSEKEYTEAFF
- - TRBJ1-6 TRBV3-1 TGTGCCAGCAGCCAGGCCTCCGGAGATTCACCCCTCCACTTT CASSQASGDSPLHF
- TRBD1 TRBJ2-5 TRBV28 TGTGCCAGCAGTTTAGGTGGCAGGGGGCCCGGGGAGACCCAGTACTTC CASSLGGRGPGETQYF
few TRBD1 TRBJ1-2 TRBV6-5 TGTGCCAGCGCACAGGGGGTCAGCCAGTTATCTGGCTACACCTTC CASAQGVSQLSGYTF
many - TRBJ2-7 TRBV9 TGTGCCAGCAGCGTAAACACCTACTCCTACGAGCAGTACTTC CASSVNTYSYEQYF
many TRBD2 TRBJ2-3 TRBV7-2 TGTGCCAGCAGCTGGGAGCGGGGGGCCCTCCGCGATACGCAGTATTTT CASSWERGALRDTQYF
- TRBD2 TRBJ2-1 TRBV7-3 TGTGCCAGCAGCCCCCACGCTAGCGGAGACAATGAGCAGTTCTTC CASSPHASGDNEQFF
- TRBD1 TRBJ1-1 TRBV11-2 TGTGCCAGCAGCGTATATGGTGGCAGGGGGCCTGAAGCTTTCTTT CASSVYGGRGPEAFF
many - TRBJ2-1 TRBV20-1 TGCAGTGCTAGGTGGGGTTACAATGAGCAGTTCTTC CSARWGYNEQFF
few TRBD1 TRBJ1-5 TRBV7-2 TGTGCCAGCAGCCTTGGGACAGAGGGTCAGCCCCAGCATTTT CASSLGTEGQPQHF
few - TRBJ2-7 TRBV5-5 TGTGCCAGCAGCTTCCAGGCCCTAATCCGGGAGCAGTACTTC CASSFQALIREQYF
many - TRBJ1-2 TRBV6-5 TGTGCCAGCAGTTACTCTTCAGGGGCGGAGGGGAACTATGGCTACACCTTC CASSYSSGAEGNYGYTF
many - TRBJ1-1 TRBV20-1 TGCAGTGCTATACGGGGGTACCCTGAAGCTTTCTTT CSAIRGYPEAFF
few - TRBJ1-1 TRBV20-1 TGCAGTGCTCCCAACCCTATCAGGAACACTGAAGCTTTCTTT CSAPNPIRNTEAFF
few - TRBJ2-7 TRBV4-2 TGTGCCAGCAGCCAAGGAGTGGTTGGCTACGAGCAGTACTTC CASSQGVVGYEQYF
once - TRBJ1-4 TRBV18 TGTGCCAGCTCACCGGATTTTCGGCGGGGTATTACTGGAAAACTGTTTTTT CASSPDFRRGITGKLFF
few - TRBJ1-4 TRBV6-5 TGTGCCAGCAGCTCAATCTCCGGGACCCTAGCAACTAATGAAAAACTGTTTTTT CASSSISGTLATNEKLFF
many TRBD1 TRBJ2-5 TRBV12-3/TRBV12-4 TGTGCCAGCAGCAGCAGGGACAGGGGTGTGGAGACCCAGTACTTC CASSSRDRGVETQYF
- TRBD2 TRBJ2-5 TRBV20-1 TGCAGTGCTAGAGATCTTAAAGCTAGCGGGGGGGAAGTACCGTCCCAGTACTTC CSARDLKASGGEVPSQYF
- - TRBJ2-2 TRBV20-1 TGCAGTGCTAGAGATCCGTCCGGGAAGGCCGGGGAGCTGTTTTTT CSARDPSGKAGELFF
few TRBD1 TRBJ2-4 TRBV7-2 TGTGCCAGCAGCACCCTACAGGGGGCTGGAAACATTCAGTACTTC CASSTLQGAGNIQYF
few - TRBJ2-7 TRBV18 TGTGCCAGCTCACCAGTAAGGGGCGAGCAGTACTTC CASSPVRGEQYF
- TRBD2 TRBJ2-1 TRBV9 TGTGCCAGCAGCGTAGAAGCGGGACTTTACAATGAGCAGTTCTTC CASSVEAGLYNEQFF
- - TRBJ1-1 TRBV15 TGTGCCACCAGCAGGCCCCAGGGTTACACTGAAGCTTTCTTT CATSRPQGYTEAFF
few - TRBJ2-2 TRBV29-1 TGCAGCGTTGAAGCATCTGGGGCCAGGAACACCGGGGAGCTGTTTTTT CSVEASGARNTGELFF
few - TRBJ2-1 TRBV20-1 TGCAGTGTTATAACACCGGGACCGAGCTCCTACAATGAGCAGTTCTTC CSVITPGPSSYNEQFF
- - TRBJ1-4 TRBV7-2 TGTGCCAGCAGCTTACAGATCGAGGCTAATGAAAAACTGTTTTTT CASSLQIEANEKLFF
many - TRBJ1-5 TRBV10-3 TGTGCCATCAGTGAGTCGAGGACGGGCCAGCCCCAGCATTTT CAISESRTGQPQHF
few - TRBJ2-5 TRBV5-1 TGCGCCAGCAGCTTGTTGGTGGGGGCCCGAGAGACCCAGTACTTC CASSLLVGARETQYF
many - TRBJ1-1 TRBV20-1 TGCAGTGCTAGAACGACAGAACCAGGCCCTGAAGCTTTCTTT CSARTTEPGPEAFF
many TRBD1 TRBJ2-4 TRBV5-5 TGTGCCAGCAGCTTTTTACAGGGGGCCGCCAAAAACATTCAGTACTTC CASSFLQGAAKNIQYF
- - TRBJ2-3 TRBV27 TGTGCCAGCAGTACACCCGGGAGCTCAAAAGATACGCAGTATTTT CASSTPGSSKDTQYF
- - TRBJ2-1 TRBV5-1 TGCGCCAGCAGCCGCACTAGTAATGGGGGGATTGAGCAGTTCTTC CASSRTSNGGIEQFF
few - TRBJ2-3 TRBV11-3 TGTGCCAGCAGCTTAGACCGGGGTGGGCAGTATTTT CASSLDRGGQYF
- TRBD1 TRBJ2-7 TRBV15 TGTGCCACCAGCAGAGATCTGACAGGGGGTCGGCGGGAGCAGTACTTC CATSRDLTGGRREQYF
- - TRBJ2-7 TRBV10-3 TGTGCCATCAGTAATGGAATGGACGCCCGGGCGCAGTACTTC CAISNGMDARAQYF
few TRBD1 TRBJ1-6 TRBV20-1 TGCAGTGCTCGCCCAGGGGGGGATTCACCCCTCCACTTT CSARPGGDSPLHF
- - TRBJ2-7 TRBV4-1 TGCGCCAGCAGCTCACATGGACTTTTGTCAGAGCAGTACTTC CASSSHGLLSEQYF
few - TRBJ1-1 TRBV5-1 TGCGCCAGCAGCTTGGCCGGGCGCACTATGAACACTGAAGCTTTCTTT CASSLAGRTMNTEAFF
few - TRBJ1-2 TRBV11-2 TGTGCCAGCAGCTTCCAATCGCACTATGGCTACACCTTC CASSFQSHYGYTF
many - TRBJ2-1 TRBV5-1 TGCGCCAGCAGCTCGACAGTGGCCCGGGGTATACATGAGCAGTTCTTC CASSSTVARGIHEQFF